This T cell receptor (beta chain) was recovered during a study of cytomegalovirus exposure and HLA in healthy donors. Study observations and caveats: Cytomegalovirus-associated TCR beta chains were listed, numbering more than 150. Analyses of presence and absence presupposed an approximately uniform sequencing depth across donors. The authors later found HLA-associated TCR beta chains more clonally expanded than equally common others.

This clone was picked up one time. The target antigen is unknown. The length of the CDR3 is 16 residues. CDR1 LNHDA and CDR2 SQIVND come from the germline V gene (reference sequence). With V trimmed by 3 bases and J by 2 bases, 7 bases remained unmatched. In the PCR, 60 Vbeta and 13 Jbeta primers were used. Produced via immunoSEQ multiplex PCR; TCRdb's table is partial and in-frame only. The data contain 200,000 to 300,000 clones, about 83% of them seen just once; the ten biggest clones take up approximately 2%. The receptor comes from a woman in her 40s in good health and CMV-seropositive. The chain couples TRBV19 to TRBJ2-1; TRBD2 matches 7 bases. The sequenced material came from PBMCs. The DNA of the CDR3 is TGTGCCAGTAGTATCTCTCCCGGACTAGCCTACAATGAGCAGTTCTTC. Translated: CASSISPGLAYNEQFF.